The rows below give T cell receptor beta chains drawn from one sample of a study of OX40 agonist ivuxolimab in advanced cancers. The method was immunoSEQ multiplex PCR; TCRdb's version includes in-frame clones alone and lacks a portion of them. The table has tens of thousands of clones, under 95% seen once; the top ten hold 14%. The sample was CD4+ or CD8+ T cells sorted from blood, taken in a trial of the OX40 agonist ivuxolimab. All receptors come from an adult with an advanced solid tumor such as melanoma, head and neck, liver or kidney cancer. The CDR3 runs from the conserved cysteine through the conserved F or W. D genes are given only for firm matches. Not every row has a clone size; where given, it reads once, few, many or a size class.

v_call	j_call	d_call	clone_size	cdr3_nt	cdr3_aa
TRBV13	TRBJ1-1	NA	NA	TGTGCCAGCAGCACCCCAGAGAACACTGAAGCTTTCTTT	CASSTPENTEAFF
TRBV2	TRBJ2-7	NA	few	TGTGCCAGCAGTGGCCAGACCTACGAGCAGTACTTC	CASSGQTYEQYF
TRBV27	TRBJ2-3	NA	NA	TGTGCCAGCAGTTTAGAGGGTAATACAGATACGCAGTATTTT	CASSLEGNTDTQYF
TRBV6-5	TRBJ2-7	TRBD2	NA	TGTGCCAGCAGTTACGGGACTAACTACGAGCAGTACTTC	CASSYGTNYEQYF
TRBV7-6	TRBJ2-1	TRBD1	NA	TGTGCCAGCAGCCATCCGGGACAGGGGGGTTCCAATGAGCAGTTCTTC	CASSHPGQGGSNEQFF
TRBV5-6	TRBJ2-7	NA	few	TGTGCCAGCAGCTTAGTGTCCGAGCAGTACTTC	CASSLVSEQYF
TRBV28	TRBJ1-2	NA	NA	TGTGCCAGCAGTTTAGAAGGGAACTATGGCTACACCTTC	CASSLEGNYGYTF
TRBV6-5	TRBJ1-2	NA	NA	TGTGCCAGCAGTTACGGGGGACCGGCGCATGGCTACACCTTC	CASSYGGPAHGYTF
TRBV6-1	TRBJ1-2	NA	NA	TGTGCCAGCAGCGATCCTAAGGGGTGGGCCTATGGCTACACCTTC	CASSDPKGWAYGYTF
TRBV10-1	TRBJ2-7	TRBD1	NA	TGCGCCAGCAGTGAGCGGGATCAGGGGGCGCCCCCCCCCGACGAGCAGTACTTC	CASSERDQGAPPPDEQYF
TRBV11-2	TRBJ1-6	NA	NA	TGTGCCAGCAGCTTAGCGGCCGGATATAATTCACCCCTCCACTTT	CASSLAAGYNSPLHF
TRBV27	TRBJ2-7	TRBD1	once	TGTGCCAGCAGTTGGGGACAGGACTCCTACGAGCAGTACTTC	CASSWGQDSYEQYF
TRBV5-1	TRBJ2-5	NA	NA	TGCGCCAGCAGCCCGGATCTAGCGCCGCAAGAGACCCAGTACTTC	CASSPDLAPQETQYF
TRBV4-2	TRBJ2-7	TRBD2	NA	TGTGCCAGCAGCCTCCGGGGGGACGAGCAGTACTTC	CASSLRGDEQYF
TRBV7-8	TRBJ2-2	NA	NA	TGTGCCAGCAGCTTGGTAGCAGTCCTTGGCGGGGAGCTGTTTTTT	CASSLVAVLGGELFF
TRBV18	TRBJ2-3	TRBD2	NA	TGTGCCAGCCGCGCGGGACTAGCGTCCGTTAATACGCAGTATTTT	CASRAGLASVNTQYF
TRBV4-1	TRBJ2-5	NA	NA	TGCGCCAGCAGCGAAAGATCTGGAGACAGTGGGTTTTTGGTGACCCAGTACTTC	CASSERSGDSGFLVTQYF
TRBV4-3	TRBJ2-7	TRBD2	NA	TGCGCCAGCAGCCAAGCCCTAGCGGGGGTTAGCTCCTACGAGCAGTACTTC	CASSQALAGVSSYEQYF
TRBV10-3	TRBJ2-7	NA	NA	TGTGCCATCAGTGCTGGCGGGGGCCATACCTACGAGCAGTACTTC	CAISAGGGHTYEQYF
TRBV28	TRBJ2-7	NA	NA	TGTGCCAGCAGTTTCCGGATCTACGAGCAGTACTTC	CASSFRIYEQYF
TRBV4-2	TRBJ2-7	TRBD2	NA	TGTGCCAGCAGCCAAGCTCCAGCGGGAGCTACCTACGAGCAGTACTTC	CASSQAPAGATYEQYF
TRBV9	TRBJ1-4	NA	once	TGTGCCAGCAGCGTCCTGGACACTTTTAATGAAAAACTGTTTTTT	CASSVLDTFNEKLFF
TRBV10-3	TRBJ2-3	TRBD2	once	TGTGCCATCAGCGGGACTAGCGGGGGGGCGAGCACAGATACGCAGTATTTT	CAISGTSGGASTDTQYF
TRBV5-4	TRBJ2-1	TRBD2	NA	TGTGCCAGCAGCCTTACTAGCGGGAGGGGCAATGAGCAGTTCTTC	CASSLTSGRGNEQFF
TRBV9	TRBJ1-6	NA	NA	TGTGCCAGCAGCGTAGAGACAAATAATTCACCCCTCCACTTT	CASSVETNNSPLHF
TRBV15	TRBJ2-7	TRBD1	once	TGTGCCACCAGCAGGACAGGGGACCGGTACGAGCAGTACTTC	CATSRTGDRYEQYF
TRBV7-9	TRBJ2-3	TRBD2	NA	TGTGCCAGCAGCCCTAGGATGGGGACTAGCGGAAGCACAGATACGCAGTATTTT	CASSPRMGTSGSTDTQYF
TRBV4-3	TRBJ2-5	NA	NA	TGCGCCAGCACCCTAGATTTGGGTAGCCAAGAGACCCAGTACTTC	CASTLDLGSQETQYF
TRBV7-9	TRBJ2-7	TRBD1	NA	TGTGCCAGCAGCCCCCGCGGCAGGGGGCTAACCACCCCCTGGGAGCAGTACTTC	CASSPRGRGLTTPWEQYF
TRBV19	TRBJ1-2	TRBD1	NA	TGTGCCTCTAATTTCCCTACCCTAACTGAAACAGGGGCCAACTATGGCTACACCTTC	CASNFPTLTETGANYGYTF
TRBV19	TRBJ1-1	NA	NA	TGTGCCAGTAGTATAGCTGGGGCTGAAGCTTTCTTT	CASSIAGAEAFF
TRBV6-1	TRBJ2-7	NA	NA	TGTGCCAGCAGTGATAGACTAGAGGGCTCCTACGAGCAGTACTTC	CASSDRLEGSYEQYF
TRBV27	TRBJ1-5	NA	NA	TGTGCCAGCAGTACCGGGTCAGCAGCCCCTCAGCCCCAGCATTTT	CASSTGSAAPQPQHF
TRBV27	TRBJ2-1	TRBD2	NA	TGTGCCAGCAGCGCTAGCGGGAGCAGGGATGGGCAGTTCTTC	CASSASGSRDGQFF
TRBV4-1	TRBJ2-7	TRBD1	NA	TGCGCCAGCAGCCAAGAGCCGGGACAGGGGACCTACGAGCAGTACTTC	CASSQEPGQGTYEQYF
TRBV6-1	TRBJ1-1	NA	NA	TGTGCCAGCAGTGAGGGGGCCACTGAAGCTTTCTTT	CASSEGATEAFF
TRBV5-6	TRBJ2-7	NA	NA	TGTGCCAGCAGCGGGGGGTCTCCCTACGAGCAGTACTTC	CASSGGSPYEQYF
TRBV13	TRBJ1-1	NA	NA	TGTGCCAGCACCCTGGGGGGGGGCTTTACTGAAGCTTTCTTT	CASTLGGGFTEAFF
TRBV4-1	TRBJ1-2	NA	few	TGCGCCAGCAGCCAAGATCGGGTCGTACCCAACCAATTC	CASSQDRVVPNQF
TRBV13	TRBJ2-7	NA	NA	TGTGCCAGCAGCTTAGGACAGGGCCTCTACGAGCAGTACTTC	CASSLGQGLYEQYF
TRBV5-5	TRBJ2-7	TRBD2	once	TGTGCCAGCAGCCCGACTAGCGGGAGAGTTCTCCACGAGCAGTACTTC	CASSPTSGRVLHEQYF
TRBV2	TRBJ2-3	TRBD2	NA	TGTGCCAGCAGTGATGAGCGGGGGGCAGATACGCAGTATTTT	CASSDERGADTQYF
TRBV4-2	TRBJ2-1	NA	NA	TGTGCCAGCAGGGGGGAGGCTAGCATGAACAATGAGCAGTTCTTC	CASRGEASMNNEQFF
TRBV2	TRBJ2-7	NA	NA	TGTGCCAGCAGTGTTGGAGGGGGCGAGCAGTACTTC	CASSVGGGEQYF
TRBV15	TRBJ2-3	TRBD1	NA	TGTGCCACCAGCAGAGACGACAGGGCGATAGATACGCAGTATTTT	CATSRDDRAIDTQYF
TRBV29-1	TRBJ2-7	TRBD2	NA	TGCAGCGCTGAGGGTCTGGGGACTAGCGGGAGCGAGCAGTACTTC	CSAEGLGTSGSEQYF
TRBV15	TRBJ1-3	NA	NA	TGTGCCACCAGCAGAGATGGGACACCTCTCGGAAACACCATATATTTT	CATSRDGTPLGNTIYF
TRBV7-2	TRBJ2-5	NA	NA	TGTGCCAGCAGCCAGGGGAGGGGGCAGTACCAAGAGACCCAGTACTTC	CASSQGRGQYQETQYF
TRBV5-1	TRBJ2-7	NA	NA	TGCGCCAGCAGCTTGTACGAGCAGTACTTC	CASSLYEQYF
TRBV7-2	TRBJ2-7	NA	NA	TGTGCCAGCAGAAACCGGGGTTCCTACGAGCAGTACTTC	CASRNRGSYEQYF
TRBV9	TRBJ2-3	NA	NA	TGTGCCAGCAGCGTAGAAGGGGCCCGGGTGGATACGCAGTATTTT	CASSVEGARVDTQYF
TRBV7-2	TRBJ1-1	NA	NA	TGTGCCAGCAGCTTGGACGGGGGGCAAGCTTTCTTT	CASSLDGGQAFF
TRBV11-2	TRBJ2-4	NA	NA	TGTGCCAGCAGCTTAAGGTTCCTAGAGAGCGAGAAAAACATTCAGTACTTC	CASSLRFLESEKNIQYF
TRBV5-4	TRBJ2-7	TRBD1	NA	TGTGCCAGCAGCTTGGCCGGGACAGGGCGGTACGAGCAGTACTTC	CASSLAGTGRYEQYF
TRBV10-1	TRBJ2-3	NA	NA	TGCGCCAGCAGTAGGGATCGGGGGCGGGATACGCAGTATTTT	CASSRDRGRDTQYF
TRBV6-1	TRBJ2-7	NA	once	TGTGCCAGCAGTGAAGTCCGGGCAGATACCTACGAGCAGTACTTC	CASSEVRADTYEQYF
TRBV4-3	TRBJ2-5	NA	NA	TGCGCCAGCAGCCAACGGGTAGCGCGCCTTCAAGAGACCCAGTACTTC	CASSQRVARLQETQYF
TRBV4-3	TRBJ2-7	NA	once	TGCGCCAGCAGCCAAGTGGGGGACAACTCCTACGAGCAGTACTTC	CASSQVGDNSYEQYF